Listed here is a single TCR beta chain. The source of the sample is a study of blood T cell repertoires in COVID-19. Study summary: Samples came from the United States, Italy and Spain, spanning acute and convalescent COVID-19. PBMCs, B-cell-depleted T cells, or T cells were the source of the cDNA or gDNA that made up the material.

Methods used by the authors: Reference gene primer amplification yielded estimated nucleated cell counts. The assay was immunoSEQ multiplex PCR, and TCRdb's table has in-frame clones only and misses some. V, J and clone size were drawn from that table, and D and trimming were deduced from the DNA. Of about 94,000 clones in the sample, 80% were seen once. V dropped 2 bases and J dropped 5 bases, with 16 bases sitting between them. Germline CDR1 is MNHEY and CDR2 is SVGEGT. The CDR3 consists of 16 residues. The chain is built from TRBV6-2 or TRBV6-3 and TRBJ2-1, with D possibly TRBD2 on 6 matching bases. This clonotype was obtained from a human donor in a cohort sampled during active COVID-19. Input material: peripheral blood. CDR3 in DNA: TGTGCCAGCAGTTACGGGCGGGGATTGAAGGACAATGAGCAGTTCTTC. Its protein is CASSYGRGLKDNEQFF.